Given below is one T cell receptor (beta chain) in context. Its cognate antigen is unknown. This sample is part of a study of shared clonotypes between healthy human individuals. In the study's own analysis: Junction-only sequences without quality scores came from ImmunoSEQ, so filtering differed. Measured with immunoSEQ multiplex PCR; TCRdb has only the in-frame clones, and not every one. V, J and clone size derive from that table, while D and trimming were established from the DNA sequence. Counted here are approximately 1,500,000 clones, roughly 96% occurring once; the ten biggest clones make up 1.2%. Deletions cut 5 bases from V and 5 bases from J, with 4 bases between. This CDR3 is built from 11 residues. Germline values: CDR1 LGHNT, CDR2 FRNRAP. Notes on the study in general: Naive CD4 clonotypes were shared across several donors at 4.5% to 6.5%.

The origin of this receptor is a man aged 25 to 40 in good health. The genes are TRBV12-5 and TRBJ2-1; unclear D gene. Sequencing was done on a sample of naive CD4+ T cells sorted from blood. Subset given: CD45RA+ positively selected. The chain's CDR3 is CASGANNEQFF. DNA of the CDR3: TGTGCTAGTGGTGCCAACAATGAGCAGTTCTTC.